Below, one T cell receptor (beta chain) is given with its context. The antigen is not known. This sample was taken from a study of T cells in Graves' hyperthyroidism and ophthalmopathy. In the study overall: Prior to any treatment, at the point of initial diagnosis, peripheral blood was collected.

This CDR3 comprises 17 residues. V dropped 5 bases and J dropped 5 bases, with 24 bases sitting between them. Study-level results: In the blood, most expanded thyroid clonotypes above 0.001 appeared as well. The model made its ophthalmopathy prediction, and onset followed a median around six months later.

If no ophthalmopathy progression occurred within 18 months, Graves' hyperthyroidism was stable. From RNA transcripts, TCR beta CDR3 regions were amplified. The TCR CDR3 first-round RT-PCR relied on the HTBI primer set. Each CDR3 protein is one row after TCRdb ran MiXCR on the multiplex PCR reads. Seen here are 470,000 or so distinct CDR3 sequences, 20% to 25% observed once, and the top ten hold approximately 25%. The genes are TRBV12-3 or TRBV12-4 and TRBJ1-2; the D gene is possibly TRBD1 (5 bases). The specimen sequenced was blood. The sequence was obtained from a man between 18 and 35 years old with Graves' hyperthyroidism. CDR3 sequence: CASSPSGGEGGLYGYTF. DNA for the CDR3: TGTGCCAGCAGTCCTTCCGGAGGGGAAGGAGGTTTATATGGCTACACCTTC.